One and the same sample provided the 21 T cell receptor beta chains below, sequenced in a study of T cell repertoires in cytomegalovirus infection. TCRdb redid the calling of the reads with MiXCR, one entry per CDR3 protein. The profile shows hundreds of thousands of distinct CDR3 sequences, roughly 30% of them singletons. Antigen specificity for these receptors is unknown. The input for sequencing was cultured CD8+ T cells from PBMCs, taken from culture after CMV antigen stimulation. These TCRs come from a human donor in good health (CMV status not recorded). Some clones in this sample may be carry-over from other donors' samples.

The chain employs TRBV20-1 and TRBJ2-5; TRBD2 aligns across 9 bases. Germline V gene data show CDR1 as DFQATT and CDR2 as SNEGSKA (reference sequence). The V and J ends lost 5 bases and 2 bases, in that order; junction bases with no gene match: 12. The CDR3 contains 16 residues. CDR3 coding DNA: TGCAGTGCTGCTTCTCCGGGACTAGCATTGCAAGAGACCCAGTACTTC. It yields the protein CSAASPGLALQETQYF.

The chain couples TRBV14 to TRBJ2-7; D is uncertain. Germline CDR1 SGHDN, CDR2 FVKESK. The CDR3 sequence is 16 residues long. V shed 0 bases and J shed 7 bases, with 19 bases lying between them. DNA of the CDR3: TGTGCCAGCAGCCAAGATGTAGGGCTTTACCTACGGGAGCAGTACTTC. Its protein is CASSQDVGLYLREQYF. The variable domain in full, with the rest retrieved from reference TRBV14 and TRBJ2-7, is EAGVTQFPSHSVIEKGQTVTLRCDPISGHDNLYWYRRVMGKEIKFLLHFVKESKQDESGMPNNRFLAERTGGTYSTLKVQPAELEDSGVYFCASSQDVGLYLREQYFGPGTRLTVT.

In its sample, this clonotype was seen a few times. The CDR3 reads CASSPPSQKYEQYF. Here the CDR3 DNA reads TGTGCCAGCTCACCACCGAGTCAGAAATACGAGCAGTACTTC. The chain employs TRBV18 and TRBJ2-7, with no clear D. The germline V gene encodes CDR1 KGHSH and CDR2 LQKENI. The CDR3 runs to 14 residues. The V end was cut by 0 bases, the J end by 4 bases, with 10 bases between.

A remark on this clonotype: A much larger clonotype is one base distant, so this may be a read error. The chain is built from TRBV7-6 and TRBJ2-3; D uncertain. The CDR3 runs 14 residues. CDR1 is SGHVS, CDR2 FNYEAQ, per germline. The CDR3 DNA reads as TGTGTCAGCAGCTTACGGGTTCTGGGAGATACGCAGTATTTT. It yields the protein CVSSLRVLGDTQYF.

This clonotype showed up just a few times. The chain couples TRBV4-1 to TRBJ2-3, with D hard to call. The ends were cut back, 0 bases at V and 7 bases at J, with 8 bases in the middle. CDR3 length: 13 residues. Germline V lookup: CDR1 MGHRA, CDR2 YSYEKL. The CDR3 loop is CASSQDGSYTQYF. For the CDR3, the DNA is TGCGCCAGCAGCCAAGACGGCAGTTATACGCAGTATTTT.

This chain connects TRBV19 to TRBJ1-1; D is unclear. This CDR3 is 15 amino acids long. The germline V gene has CDR1 LNHDA and CDR2 SQIVND (reference sequence). Trimming pared 3 bases from V and 3 bases from J, leaving 14 bases between. This CDR3 is CASSILYSGDTEAFF. The DNA for the CDR3 is TGTGCCAGTAGTATTCTCTACAGCGGGGACACTGAAGCTTTCTTT.

The chain uses TRBV7-6 and TRBJ2-1, with 11 bases that match TRBD1. CDR3 length: 15 residues. In germline, CDR1 is SGHVS, CDR2 FNYEAQ. Trimming took 2 bases from V and 9 from J; bases not matched to a gene: 6. Here the CDR3 reads CASSLSDRGLSEQFF. CDR3 nucleotide sequence: TGTGCCAGCAGCTTATCGGACAGGGGGCTGAGTGAGCAGTTCTTC.

This chain uses TRBV6-1 with TRBJ2-1; D is undetermined. The germline CDR1 and CDR2 sequences are MNHNS and SASEGT. V was trimmed by 10 bases and J by 4 bases, leaving 5 bases between them. The CDR3 is 10 amino acids. The CDR3 loop reads CATSYNEQFF. In DNA, the CDR3 is TGTGCCACCTCATACAATGAGCAGTTCTTC.

This clonotype was counted only a few times. V gene TRBV7-9 combines with J gene TRBJ2-7; tentative D call: TRBD1 (5 bases). Germline CDR1 and CDR2: SEHNR and FQNEAQ (reference sequence). The V and J ends lost 5 bases and 4 bases respectively, with 9 bases between them. This CDR3 has 12 residues. This CDR3 is CASSEQVYEQYF. The CDR3 DNA follows: TGTGCCAGCAGCGAACAGGTGTACGAGCAGTACTTC.

Of note for this clonotype: A clone one base away is much larger, so this may be a read error. The chain joins TRBV6-5 to TRBJ2-5; D could derive from TRBD1 or TRBD2 (5 bases each). Deletions cut 0 bases from V and 0 bases from J, with 5 bases between. This CDR3 is 14 amino acids long. Looked up from germline, CDR1 is MNHEY and CDR2 is SVGAGI. CDR3 nucleotide sequence: TGTGCCAGCAGTTACTCGGGGGACCAAGAGACCCAGTACTTC. Translation gives CASSYSGDQETQYF.

The J gene is TRBJ2-2, the V gene TRBV6-5; D not resolved. Germline V CDR1 and CDR2: MNHEY, SVGAGI. The CDR3 is made up of 13 amino acids. Trimming removed 0 bases at V and 12 bases at J, with 11 bases between. This CDR3 is CASSYSHVQKLFF. Written as DNA, the CDR3 is TGTGCCAGCAGTTACTCTCACGTACAGAAGCTGTTTTTT.

This clonotype was detected many times. The rearrangement joins TRBV28 to TRBJ2-2; TRBD1 matches at 9 bases. Germline V gene sequence: CDR1 MDHEN, CDR2 SYDVKM. The CDR3 contains 17 residues. The trim removed 6 bases at V and 4 bases at J, leaving 12 bases unmatched. CDR3 sequence: CASRSSPDRGSTGELFF. In nucleotides, the CDR3 is TGTGCCAGCAGAAGCTCACCGGACAGGGGAAGCACCGGGGAGCTGTTTTTT.

The chain has TRBV20-1 and TRBJ2-7; no firm D call. The germline V gene has CDR1 DFQATT and CDR2 SNEGSKA (reference sequence). Trimming left V 3 bases short and J 4 bases short, with 10 bases between. This CDR3 is built from 12 residues. The CDR3 reads CSARGQNYEQYV. The DNA for the CDR3 is TGCAGTGCTAGGGGTCAAAATTACGAGCAGTACGTC.

In this sample, this clonotype turned up a few times. The chain couples TRBV10-3 to TRBJ1-2; possible D gene TRBD1, 5 bases. Trimming shortened V by 2 bases and J by 5 bases, and 12 bases separated the two germline ends. The length of the CDR3 is 14 residues. CDR1 is ENHRY and CDR2 is SYGVKD in the germline V gene. CDR3: CAISEAPGSYGYTF. CDR3 nucleotide sequence: TGTGCCATCAGTGAGGCCCCAGGGTCTTATGGCTACACCTTC.

The rearrangement uses TRBV28 and TRBJ2-3, with 14 bases matching TRBD2. The trim removed 5 bases at V and 4 bases at J, leaving 5 bases unmatched. CDR3 length: 16 residues. Germline V gene sequence: CDR1 MDHEN, CDR2 SYDVKM. The CDR3 reads CASSPTSGGDPDTQYF. The CDR3 region has the DNA TGTGCCAGCAGTCCGACTAGCGGGGGGGATCCAGATACGCAGTATTTT.

V gene TRBV6-5 combines with J gene TRBJ1-1; TRBD1 agrees at 8 bases. This CDR3 has 16 amino acids. The V gene end was trimmed by 8 bases and the J gene end by 4 bases; junction bases not matched to a gene: 15. Germline CDR1 reads MNHEY; CDR2 reads SVGAGI. The CDR3 protein is CASLLVGQGAPTEAFF. The CDR3 DNA reads TGTGCCAGCCTTCTAGTGGGGCAGGGGGCGCCCACTGAAGCTTTCTTT.

This clonotype has only a few counts. The chain couples TRBV19 to TRBJ2-1; 10 nucleotides line up with TRBD1. The CDR3 runs to 15 residues. Germline CDR1 is LNHDA and CDR2 is SQIVND (reference sequence). V was clipped by 5 bases and J by 7 bases; unmatched bases: 8. DNA for the CDR3: TGTGCCAGTAGTGTCATGGGACAGGGGTGGAATGAGCAGTTCTTC. Residues: CASSVMGQGWNEQFF. The full variable domain, rest sourced from reference TRBV19 and TRBJ2-1, is DGGITQSPKYLFRKEGQNVTLSCEQNLNHDAMYWYRQDPGQGLRLIYYSQIVNDFQKGDIAEGYSVSREKKESFPLTVTSAQKNPTAFYLCASSVMGQGWNEQFFGPGTRLTVL.

CDR3 DNA sequence: TGTGCCAGCAGCTTAGTGGCAGCGGGGGCTAGCACAGATACGCAGTATTTT. It is translated as CASSLVAAGASTDTQYF. The chain recombines TRBV7-6 with TRBJ2-3; 8 bases align to TRBD2. V shed 1 base, J shed 0 bases, and the junction held 6 bases outside the gene matches. Germline lookup yields CDR1 SGHVS and CDR2 FNYEAQ. The CDR3 is 17 amino acids.

CDR3 amino acids: CASSPLHQGDYEQYF. The CDR3 DNA sequence: TGTGCCAGCAGTCCACTCCATCAGGGGGATTACGAGCAGTACTTC. The rearrangement links TRBV27 to TRBJ2-7; 7 nucleotides match TRBD1. Germline-derived CDR1 and CDR2 are MNHEY and SMNVEV (reference sequence). V was clipped by 5 bases and J by 4 bases; unmatched bases: 11. The CDR3 totals 15 residues.

This clonotype has a count of ten or more. The rearrangement joins TRBV7-6 to TRBJ1-1; TRBD1 might be the D (5 bases). The CDR3 length is 13 residues. Germline V lookup: CDR1 SGHVS, CDR2 FNYEAQ. The V end lost 2 bases, the J end lost 3 bases, and 7 bases lay between the germline ends. The CDR3 nucleotides read TGTGCCAGCAGCTTAAGACAGCACACTGAAGCTTTCTTT. Its protein is CASSLRQHTEAFF.

CDR3 residues: CASTEQPRGETQYF. In nucleotides, the CDR3 is TGTGCCAGCACGGAGCAGCCCCGTGGAGAGACCCAGTACTTC. The rearrangement uses TRBV2 and TRBJ2-5, with D unresolved. The CDR3 is 14 residues long. Germline V gives CDR1 SNHLY, CDR2 FYNNEI. The V gene lost 7 bases and the J gene lost 4 bases, with 16 bases spanning the gap.